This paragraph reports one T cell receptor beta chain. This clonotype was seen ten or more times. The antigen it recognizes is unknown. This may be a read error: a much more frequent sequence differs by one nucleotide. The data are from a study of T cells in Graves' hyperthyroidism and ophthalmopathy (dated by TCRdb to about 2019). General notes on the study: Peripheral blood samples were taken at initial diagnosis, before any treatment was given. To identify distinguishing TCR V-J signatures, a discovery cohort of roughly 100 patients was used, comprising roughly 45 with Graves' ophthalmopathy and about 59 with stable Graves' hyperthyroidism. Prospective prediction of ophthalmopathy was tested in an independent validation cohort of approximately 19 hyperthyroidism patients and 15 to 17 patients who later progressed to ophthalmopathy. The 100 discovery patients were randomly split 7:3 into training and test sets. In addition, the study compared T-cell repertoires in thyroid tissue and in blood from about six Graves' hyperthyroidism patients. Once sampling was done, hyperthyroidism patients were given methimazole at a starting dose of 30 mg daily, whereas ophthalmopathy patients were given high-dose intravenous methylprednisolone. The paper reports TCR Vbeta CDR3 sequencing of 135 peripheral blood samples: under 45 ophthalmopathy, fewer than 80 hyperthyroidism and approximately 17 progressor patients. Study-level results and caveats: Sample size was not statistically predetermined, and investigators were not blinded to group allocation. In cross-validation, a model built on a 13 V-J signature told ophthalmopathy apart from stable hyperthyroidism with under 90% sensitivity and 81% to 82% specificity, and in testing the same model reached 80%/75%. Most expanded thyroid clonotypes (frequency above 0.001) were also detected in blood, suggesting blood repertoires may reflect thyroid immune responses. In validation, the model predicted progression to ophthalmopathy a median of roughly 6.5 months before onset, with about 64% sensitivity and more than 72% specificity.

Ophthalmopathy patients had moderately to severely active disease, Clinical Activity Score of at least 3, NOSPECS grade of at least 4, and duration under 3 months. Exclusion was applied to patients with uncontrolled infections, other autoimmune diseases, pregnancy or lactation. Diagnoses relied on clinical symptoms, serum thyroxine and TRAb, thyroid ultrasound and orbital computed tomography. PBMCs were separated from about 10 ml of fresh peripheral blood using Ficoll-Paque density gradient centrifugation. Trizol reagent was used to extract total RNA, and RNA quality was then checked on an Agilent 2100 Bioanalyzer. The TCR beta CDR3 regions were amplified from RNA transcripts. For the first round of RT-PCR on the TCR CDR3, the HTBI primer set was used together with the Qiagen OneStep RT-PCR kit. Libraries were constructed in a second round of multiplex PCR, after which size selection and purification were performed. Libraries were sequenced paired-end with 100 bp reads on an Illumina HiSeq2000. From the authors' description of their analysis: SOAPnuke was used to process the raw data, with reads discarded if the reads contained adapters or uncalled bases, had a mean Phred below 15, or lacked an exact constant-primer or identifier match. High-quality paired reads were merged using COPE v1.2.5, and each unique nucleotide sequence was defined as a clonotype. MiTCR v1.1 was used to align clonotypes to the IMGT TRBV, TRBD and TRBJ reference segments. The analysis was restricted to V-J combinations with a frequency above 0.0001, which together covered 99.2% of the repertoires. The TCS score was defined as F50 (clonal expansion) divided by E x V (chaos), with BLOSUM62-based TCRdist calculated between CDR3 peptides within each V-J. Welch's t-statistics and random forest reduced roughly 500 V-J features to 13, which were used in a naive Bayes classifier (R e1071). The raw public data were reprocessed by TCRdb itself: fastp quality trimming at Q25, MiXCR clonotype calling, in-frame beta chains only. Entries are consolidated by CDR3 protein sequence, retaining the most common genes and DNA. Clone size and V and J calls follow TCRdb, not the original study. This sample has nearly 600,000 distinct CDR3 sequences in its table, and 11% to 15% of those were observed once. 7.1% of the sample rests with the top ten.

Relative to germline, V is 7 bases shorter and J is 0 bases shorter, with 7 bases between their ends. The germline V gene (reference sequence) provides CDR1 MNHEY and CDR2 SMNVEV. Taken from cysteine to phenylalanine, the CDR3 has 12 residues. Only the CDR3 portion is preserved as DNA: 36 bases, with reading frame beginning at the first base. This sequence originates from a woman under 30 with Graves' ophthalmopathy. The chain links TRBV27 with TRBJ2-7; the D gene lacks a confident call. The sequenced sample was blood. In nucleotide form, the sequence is TGTGCCAGCACCTCGAGCTCCTACGAGCAGTACTTC. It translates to CASTSSSYEQYF.